Following are 21 T cell receptor beta chains from one sample sequenced in a study of cytomegalovirus exposure and HLA in healthy donors. 13 Jbeta primers and 60 Vbeta primers were used for the PCR. Method: immunoSEQ multiplex PCR; TCRdb's copy keeps in-frame clones and lacks some. The sample lists more than 85,000 clones, more than 60% occurring once. Sequences were obtained from PBMCs. Receptors originate from a woman between 18 and 29 years old in good health and CMV-seropositive.

This clone has a handful of counts. This chain connects TRBV7-9 to TRBJ1-2; TRBD1 is a possible D gene (5 bases). The CDR3 loop spans 14 amino acids. Per the germline V gene, CDR1 is SEHNR and CDR2 is FQNEAQ (reference sequence). V was shortened by 2 bases and J by 6 bases, with 13 bases between the two germline ends. The CDR3 reads CASSLSSGPHGYTF. CDR3 DNA sequence: TGTGCCAGCAGCTTATCTTCAGGGCCTCATGGCTACACCTTC.

V and J are TRBV6-5 and TRBJ2-1; 9 nucleotides align to TRBD2. This CDR3 is built from 13 residues. V lost 4 bases and J lost 8; bases outside the gene matches: 3. The germline V gene has CDR1 MNHEY and CDR2 SVGAGI. The DNA for the CDR3 is TGTGCCAGCAGTTTAGCGGGAGTCCATGAGCAGTTCTTC. Encoded protein: CASSLAGVHEQFF.

This chain connects TRBV28 to TRBJ2-3; 11 bases fit TRBD1. The CDR3 length is 16 residues. V shed 6 bases and J 5 bases; nucleotides not matched to a gene: 10. Germline V lookup: CDR1 MDHEN, CDR2 SYDVKM. The CDR3 DNA reads as TGTGCCAGCAGCCCCGGACAGGGGGCAGCGGGAGATACGCAGTATTTT. The encoded protein is CASSPGQGAAGDTQYF.

This clone was recorded only once. V usage is TRBV21-1 and J usage is TRBJ2-7; TRBD1 is taken as the D call from the table, unchecked against the DNA. TRBV21-1 is classified as a pseudogene. The CDR3 length is 13 residues. CDR3 sequence reads: CASSRQGVHEQYF. The CDR3 DNA is TGTGCCAGCAGCCGACAGGGGGTACACGAGCAGTACTTC.

V and J are TRBV28 and TRBJ2-7; TRBD1 might be the D (5 bases). Germline assignment: CDR1 MDHEN and CDR2 SYDVKM. The CDR3 covers 11 residues. V gave up 5 bases and J gave up 7 bases, with 9 bases separating them. This CDR3 is CASSLRTEQYF. CDR3 DNA sequence: TGTGCCAGCAGTCTGCGGACAGAGCAGTACTTC.

This chain uses TRBV28 with TRBJ2-1; a possible D gene is TRBD2 (5 bases). Deletions cut 5 bases from V and 6 bases from J, with 14 bases between. This CDR3 has 14 residues. Germline V gene sequence: CDR1 MDHEN, CDR2 SYDVKM. CDR3 region: CASSMAGTSNEQFF. CDR3 nucleotides: TGTGCCAGCAGTATGGCAGGTACTAGCAATGAGCAGTTCTTC.

The chain carries TRBV15 and TRBJ2-1; D gene ambiguous. Germline lookup yields CDR1 LNHNV and CDR2 YYDKDF (reference sequence). Trimming took 7 bases from V and 4 from J, leaving 11 bases between them. CDR3 size: 13 residues. The CDR3 coding sequence is TGTGCCACCACTGAGCCCGGGTACAATGAGCAGTTCTTC. As protein: CATTEPGYNEQFF.

The genes are TRBV9 and TRBJ2-1; D is perhaps TRBD2 (6 bases). V was trimmed by 3 bases and J by 4 bases, leaving 14 bases between them. From germline, CDR1 is SGDLS and CDR2 YYNGEE. This CDR3 region has 15 residues. The CDR3 reads CASSGGTGHYNEQFF. CDR3 DNA sequence: TGTGCCAGCAGCGGCGGGACTGGACATTACAATGAGCAGTTCTTC.

This clone was found once. This chain uses TRBV28 with TRBJ1-5; 11 positions match TRBD1. CDR3 length equals 16 residues. Germline assignment: CDR1 MDHEN and CDR2 SYDVKM. V gave up 6 bases and J gave up 6 bases; unmatched junction bases: 10. The CDR3 region is CASRGRTGGVFQPQHF. In DNA form, the CDR3 reads TGTGCCAGCAGGGGCCGGACAGGGGGCGTTTTTCAGCCCCAGCATTTT. The whole variable domain, filled in from reference TRBV28 and TRBJ1-5, reads DVKVTQSSRYLVKRTGEKVFLECVQDMDHENMFWYRQDPGLGLRLIYFSYDVKMKEKGDIPEGYSVSREKKERFSLILESASTNQTSMYLCASRGRTGGVFQPQHFGDGTRLSIL.

CDR3 sequence (DNA): TGTGCCAGCAGTTTAAGTTTGTCGGGACTAGCGGGAGAGCGGGGCGAGCAGTACTTC. Translated: CASSLSLSGLAGERGEQYF. The rearrangement joins TRBV27 to TRBJ2-7, with 14 bases that match TRBD2. Per germline, CDR1 MNHEY and CDR2 SMNVEV (reference sequence). The CDR3 contains 19 residues. The J segment lost 6 bases and the V segment lost 2 bases, leaving 15 bases of the junction unmatched.

The chain joins TRBV5-6 to TRBJ2-1; tentatively, D is TRBD2 (5 bases). The CDR3 length is 12 residues. With 4 bases removed from V and 7 bases from J, the gap between germline ends came to 9 bases. Germline assignment: CDR1 SGHDT and CDR2 YYEEEE. CDR3 in amino acids: CASSDPGNEQFF. DNA for the CDR3: TGTGCCAGCAGCGACCCGGGGAATGAGCAGTTCTTC.

This clone was observed once. The rearrangement uses TRBV18 and TRBJ1-5; 9 nucleotides line up with TRBD1. CDR1 is KGHSH, CDR2 LQKENI, per germline. V was pared by 6 bases and J by 4 bases, with 7 bases of the junction left unmatched. The CDR3 is 15 residues long. The CDR3 DNA reads as TGTGCCAGCTCGGAGACAGGGGGTCAGAATCAGCCCCAGCATTTT. Translating it yields CASSETGGQNQPQHF.

The chain combines TRBV21-1 with TRBJ2-7; the D call TRBD2 from the table was never checked on the DNA. TRBV21-1 is noted as a pseudogene. The CDR3 extends over 14 amino acids. The CDR3 spells CASSKERESYEQYF. CDR3 sequence (DNA): TGTGCCAGCAGCAAAGAGAGGGAGTCCTACGAGCAGTACTTC.

The V gene is TRBV27, the J gene TRBJ2-3; the match to TRBD2 covers 8 bases. Trimming at V came to 3 bases and at J to 5 bases, leaving 7 bases not matched to a gene. The CDR3 covers 15 residues. Germline CDR1 is MNHEY and CDR2 is SMNVEV (reference sequence). CDR3 in DNA: TGTGCCAGCAGTTTGTCTACGGGAGGGGGAGATACGCAGTATTTT. Its translation: CASSLSTGGGDTQYF.

V is TRBV28 and J is TRBJ2-7; 8 bases match TRBD2. Losses at the gene ends were 8 bases for V and 2 bases for J; bases not matched to a gene: 8. This CDR3 has 14 residues. CDR1 MDHEN and CDR2 SYDVKM come from the germline V gene. CDR3 nucleotide sequence: TGTGCCAGCCACACCTCGGGGGGGACCTACGAGCAGTACTTC. Protein product: CASHTSGGTYEQYF.

The chain joins TRBV6-6 to TRBJ1-1; possibly TRBD1 for D (5 bases). Trimming pared 0 bases from V and 5 bases from J, leaving 13 bases between. The CDR3 length is 15 residues. From germline, CDR1 is MNHNY and CDR2 SVGAGI (reference sequence). The CDR3 DNA sequence: TGTGCCAGCAGTTACTCAACCGGGGAGGGGACTGAAGCTTTCTTT. Amino acids: CASSYSTGEGTEAFF.

The rearrangement joins TRBV6-5 to TRBJ2-7; TRBD2 matches at 10 bases. V shed 8 bases and J 2 bases; nucleotides not matched to a gene: 3. CDR1 is MNHEY and CDR2 is SVGAGI in the germline V gene. CDR3 length equals 13 residues. The CDR3 reads CASGLAGAYEQYF. CDR3 bases: TGTGCCAGCGGTCTAGCGGGGGCCTACGAGCAGTACTTC.

The chain couples TRBV23-1 to TRBJ2-7; the match to TRBD2 covers 13 bases. TRBV23-1 is known as an ORF, though its function is uncertain. This CDR3 is built from 15 residues. J lost 1 base, V lost 3 bases, and 0 bases had no gene match. The CDR3 DNA sequence: TGCGCCAGCAGTCAGACTAGCGGGAGGTCCTACGAGCAGTACTTC. It encodes CASSQTSGRSYEQYF.

The V gene is TRBV7-7, the J gene TRBJ2-3; the D gene is possibly TRBD1 (6 bases). The ends were cut back, 1 base at V and 1 base at J, with 6 bases in the middle. The germline V gene has CDR1 SSHAT and CDR2 FNYEAQ (reference sequence). This CDR3 region has 14 residues. CDR3 nucleotides: TGTGCCAGCAGCTTAGGACAGGGCACAGATACGCAGTATTTT. This encodes CASSLGQGTDTQYF.

The chain is built from TRBV7-7 and TRBJ2-1, with TRBD2 as a possible D gene (6 bases). V shed 7 bases and J shed 7 bases, with 14 bases lying between them. CDR3 length: 13 amino acids. Germline V gives CDR1 SSHAT, CDR2 FNYEAQ (reference sequence). Written as DNA, the CDR3 is TGTGCCAGCACCCCGGAGGGCCGGAATGAGCAGTTCTTC. Translated, it gives CASTPEGRNEQFF.

A few counts support this clone. The rearrangement uses TRBV6-6 and TRBJ1-1; possible D gene TRBD1, 5 bases. The V end was cut by 8 bases, the J end by 1 base, with 8 bases between. This CDR3 spans 12 amino acids. Germline CDR1 and CDR2: MNHNY and SVGAGI (reference sequence). The CDR3 coding sequence is TGTGCCAGCGGGGCGCAGAACACTGAAGCTTTCTTT. The encoded protein is CASGAQNTEAFF.